This note documents a single T cell receptor (beta chain) sequence. The data derive from a study of blood T cell repertoires in COVID-19. CDR1 is SGHRS and CDR2 is YFSETQ in the germline V gene. The V end lost 4 bases, the J end lost 6 bases, and 16 bases lay between the germline ends. CDR3 size: 14 residues. Original handling: The assay estimated nucleated cells by amplifying reference gene primers. The protocol was immunoSEQ multiplex PCR, while the TCRdb copy is restricted to in-frame clones and leaves out a portion. Clone size and V and J calls were adopted from that table, with D and trimming inferred from the DNA. The sample has 100,000 to 150,000 clones, about 86% seen once.

The sequenced material came from PBMCs or T cells enriched from blood (not recorded which). The gene calls are TRBV5-1 and TRBJ1-2, with a weak D call TRBD1 (5 bases). The TCR was taken from a woman in her 50s who had recovered from COVID-19. CDR3 DNA: TGCGCCAGCAGCCCTGGACGGGGGTCGGATGGCTACACCTTC. Amino acid sequence: CASSPGRGSDGYTF.